One and the same sample provided the 10 T cell receptor beta chains below, sequenced in a study of T cells in women clearing cervical HPV infection. The method was immunoSEQ multiplex PCR; TCRdb's version includes in-frame clones alone and lacks a portion of them. The sample table sets out about 18,000 clones. The sequenced sample was blood buffy coat. Receptor source: a woman between 18 and 70 years old with a cervical HPV16 infection that either progressed to CIN3+ or cleared (not recorded which).

Concerning this clone: Read coverage stops 3 residues before the CDR3 terminus; the germline J gene supplies the remainder. In the same sample, other DNA sequences code for this CDR3. J is TRBJ1-3 and V is TRBV5-6, with a tentative D call TRBD1 (5 bases). The CDR3 consists of 14 residues. The germline CDR1 and CDR2 sequences are SGHDT and YYEEEE. Deletions cut 2 bases from V and 3 bases from J, with 9 bases between. The CDR3 DNA, read in part, is TGTGCCAGCAGCTTCGTTGACAGTGGAAACACC. Translated, it gives CASSFVDSGNT. In full, the CDR3 reads CASSFVDSGNTIYF.

Comment on this clone: The read terminates 3 residues ahead of where the CDR3 ends, so the germline J gene completes it. The chain recombines TRBV18 with TRBJ2-1; TRBD2 matches at 9 bases. The CDR3 contains 15 residues. V was clipped by 8 bases and J by 0 bases; unmatched bases: 5. The germline CDR1 and CDR2 sequences are KGHSH and LQKENI. Incomplete CDR3 DNA: TGTGCCAGCAGACTAGCGGTAAGCTCCTACAATGAG. Protein sequence: CASRLAVSSYNE. The whole CDR3 region reads CASRLAVSSYNEQFF.

Considering frequency, this clone is medium-sized. CDR3 bases read: TGCAGTGCTCCGACAGCCTCTGGGGCCAACGTC. Protein product: CSAPTASGANV. The whole CDR3 protein reads CSAPTASGANVLTF. The chain joins TRBV20-1 to TRBJ2-6; D is perhaps TRBD1 (5 bases). The read halts 3 residues ahead of the CDR3 end, with the missing end drawn from the germline J gene. V lost 5 bases to trimming and J lost 0 bases, with 8 bases between them. This CDR3 has 14 amino acids. Germline loops: CDR1 DFQATT, CDR2 SNEGSKA (reference sequence).

Remarks on this clone: Read coverage stops 3 residues before the CDR3 terminus; the germline J gene supplies the remainder. The chain employs TRBV3-1 (or the pseudogene TRBV3-2) and TRBJ2-4, with TRBD1 as a possible D gene (5 bases). CDR3 length: 15 amino acids. The germline CDR1 and CDR2 sequences are LGHDT and YNNKEL (reference sequence). V lost 5 bases to trimming and J lost 0 bases, with 11 bases between them. CDR3 DNA, as far as it was read: TGTGCCAGCAGCTTTCAGGGCCCAGCCAAAAACATT. It is translated as CASSFQGPAKNI. The entire CDR3 reads CASSFQGPAKNIQYF.

Comment on this clone: Read sequence stops 3 residues before the CDR3 end, and the germline J gene provides the missing end. This chain joins TRBV4-1 and TRBJ1-1; 8 nucleotides line up with TRBD1. The germline V gene encodes CDR1 MGHRA and CDR2 YSYEKL. The CDR3 is 15 amino acids. Losses at the gene ends were 4 bases for V and 6 bases for J; bases not matched to a gene: 10. The CDR3 bases that were read are TGCGCCAGCAGCCCTACCCAGGGGGCGGGCGCTGAA. Its translation is CASSPTQGAGAE. The complete CDR3 reads CASSPTQGAGAEAFF.

A remark on this clone: The read ends 3 residues early relative to the CDR3; the germline J gene fills the gap. V usage is TRBV30 and J usage is TRBJ2-3, with D possibly TRBD2 on 6 matching bases. Germline CDR1 GTSNPN, CDR2 SVGIG (reference sequence). The CDR3 consists of 15 residues. Trimming shortened V by 3 bases and J by 1 base, and 14 bases separated the two germline ends. Incomplete CDR3 DNA: TGTGCCTGGAGCCCTGGACTAAGCGGCACAGATACG. It yields the protein CAWSPGLSGTDT. The full CDR3 protein is CAWSPGLSGTDTQYF.

To note about this clone: The CDR3 end lies 3 residues beyond the end of the read and is filled in from the germline J gene. This rearrangement joins TRBV7-9 to TRBJ2-1, with TRBD2 matching 8 bases. The V gene's germline CDR1 is SEHNR and CDR2 FQNEAQ (reference sequence). The CDR3 loop spans 15 amino acids. J lost 8 bases, V lost 5 bases, and 11 bases had no gene match. The CDR3 reads CASSPSAGGWDEQFF. The sequenced CDR3 bases are TGTGCCAGCAGCCCTTCGGCGGGAGGATGGGATGAG.

Worth noting for this clone: The read ends 3 residues early relative to the CDR3; the germline J gene fills the gap. This chain links TRBV7-3 with TRBJ2-1, with 7 positions matching TRBD1. V gave up 5 bases and J gave up 6 bases; unmatched junction bases: 4. The CDR3 has 13 residues. The germline V gene has CDR1 SGHTA and CDR2 FQGTGA. CDR3 bases read: TGTGCCAGCAGCGGGTCAGGGGGCAATGAG. It specifies CASSGSGGNE. The whole CDR3 is CASSGSGGNEQFF.

As to this clone: The read terminates 3 residues before the CDR3 end, so the remaining end is supplied by the germline J gene. The gene calls are TRBV7-2 and TRBJ2-5; D is undetermined. The germline V gene has CDR1 SGHTA and CDR2 FQGNSA. The CDR3 spans 13 residues. The V and J ends lost 2 bases and 2 bases respectively, with 6 bases between them. The CDR3: CASSLRRQETQYF. CDR3 DNA, as far as it was read: TGTGCCAGCAGCTTACGCAGGCAAGAGACC. Variable domain in full (rest from reference TRBV7-2 and TRBJ2-5): GAGVSQSPSNKVTEKGKDVELRCDPISGHTALYWYRQSLGQGLEFLIYFQGNSAPDKSGLPSDRFSAERTGGSVSTLTIQRTQQEDSAVYLCASSLRRQETQYFGPGTRLLVL.

Incomplete CDR3 DNA: TGCAGTGCCAGGGAGATTAGTGGACAGGGAGTAGGCTCCTATAATTCACCC. It translates to CSAREISGQGVGSYNSP. The full CDR3 protein is CSAREISGQGVGSYNSPLHF. The V call is TRBV20-1, the J call TRBJ1-6; 8 bases map to TRBD1. The read comes to an end 3 residues before the CDR3 does, leaving the germline J gene to fill in the end. CDR3 size: 20 residues. Germline V CDR1 and CDR2: DFQATT, SNEGSKA (reference sequence). The V gene end was trimmed by 6 bases and the J gene end by 0 bases; junction bases not matched to a gene: 19.